This T cell receptor (beta chain) was profiled in a study of shared clonotypes between healthy human individuals. About the study: Samples came from a couple of female and a few male donors aged 18 to 49. Study-level points and caveats: Shared clonotypes across all four donors exceeded non-shared ones in generation probability. For sorted subsets, rarefaction showed incomplete sequencing despite large depth.

Roughly 200 ng DNA, around 30,000 T cell genomes, went into each sorted-subset replicate PCR. TCRdb's table, derived via immunoSEQ multiplex PCR, lists solely in-frame clones and lacks some. The sample lists more than 200,000 clones; 65% were seen once. This clone was observed a handful of times. The antigen is undetermined. The CDR3 extends over 13 amino acids. V lost 4 bases, J lost 2 bases, and 5 bases stayed unmatched. From germline, CDR1 is SQVTM and CDR2 ANQGSEA. Sequenced sample: memory CD4+ T cells sorted from blood. Noted subset: CD45RA-negative fraction. This receptor was obtained from a man aged 30 to 45 in good health. The V call is TRBV29-1, the J call TRBJ2-7; 7 nucleotides match TRBD2. CDR3 amino acids: CSVGLAATYEQYF. In nucleotides, the CDR3 is TGCAGCGTTGGGCTAGCGGCAACCTACGAGCAGTACTTC.